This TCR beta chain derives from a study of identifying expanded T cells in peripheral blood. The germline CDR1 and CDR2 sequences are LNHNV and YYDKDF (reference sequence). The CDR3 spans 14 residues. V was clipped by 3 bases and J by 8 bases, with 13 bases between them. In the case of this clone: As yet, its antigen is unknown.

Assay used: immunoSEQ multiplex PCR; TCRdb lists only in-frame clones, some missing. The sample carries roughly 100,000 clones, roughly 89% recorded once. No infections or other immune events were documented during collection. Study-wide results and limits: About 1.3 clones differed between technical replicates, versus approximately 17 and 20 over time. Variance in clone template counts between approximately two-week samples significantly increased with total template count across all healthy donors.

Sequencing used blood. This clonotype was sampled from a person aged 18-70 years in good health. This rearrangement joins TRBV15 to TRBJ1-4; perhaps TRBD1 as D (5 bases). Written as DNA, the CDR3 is TGTGCCACCAGCAGTGCAGGGAGCTGGGAAAAACTGTTTTTT. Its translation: CATSSAGSWEKLFF.